This T cell receptor (beta chain) was sequenced in a study of blood T cells in healthy people across ages (dated by TCRdb to 2015 to 2017). With respect to the entire study: Template switching captured roughly one uniquely barcoded TCR beta cDNA molecule per two T cells in model experiments. Age-related changes in TCR beta repertoire diversity were measured in the study by deep sequencing normalized with unique cDNA molecular identifiers. The donors were divided into four age groups: young (average approximately 17 years), middle-aged (about 41), aged (about 62) and long-lived (about 84). For two donors (one aged 18 to 30 and one aged 80 or older), the study analyzed two additional independent replicas of 1 million unique cDNA reads from the same blood draw.

The library was built by means of 5' RACE. The instrument was an Illumina HiSeq 2500. The second PCR ran for about 7 to 11 cycles and used a J-beta primer mix along with a sample-barcoded 5' primer. Each TCR beta cDNA molecule received a unique molecular identifier from a template-switch 5' adaptor carrying 12 random nucleotides. Each sample yielded at least 2.5 million CDR3-containing paired-end reads. First-strand cDNA synthesis was performed from all RNA using the Mint cDNA synthesis kit, with priming by a TRBC-specific oligonucleotide. All cDNA was treated with uracil-DNA glycosylase and then went through a first 18-cycle PCR with the universal primers M1SS and BC2_uni_R. As for the authors' bioinformatics: Normalization of each sample was performed by random selection of 1 million high-quality reads, each carrying a distinct molecular identifier. Reads with shared molecular identifiers were discarded instead of being binned into consensus sequences. MiTCR, set to a Q25 quality threshold and the strictest error-elimination algorithm, was used for CDR3 identification, clonotype clustering and error correction. A nonparametric unseen species model with Euler transformation was used to estimate lower-bound total TCR beta diversity. TCRdb trimmed public reads at Q25 via fastp, called clones via MiXCR and kept in-frame beta chains. Duplicate CDR3 protein sequences are folded into a single record with the most common DNA and genes. TCRdb, not the original authors, processed these V and J calls. This sample holds about 840,000 distinct CDR3 sequences; approximately 32% were observed only once. The ten top clones hold around 9.6% of the sample.

The sample holds many counts of this clonotype. What antigen it recognizes has not been identified. Base qualities are not recorded, but no much larger clone differs from it by a single base. The donors were around 39 Caucasian individuals from Russia, aged roughly 6 to 100 years, who were systemically healthy. Each donor gave approximately 9.3 milliliters of peripheral blood, collected into EDTA-treated Vacutainer tubes. Ficoll-Paque density-gradient centrifugation was used to isolate PBMCs, with at least 6 million per sample. Trizol reagent was used to extract total RNA from the PBMCs, yielding at least 6 micrograms per sample. For every donor, an aliquot of PBMCs went through flow cytometry to measure the percentages of naive CD45RAhigh/CD27high T cells. The CDR3, from cysteine to phenylalanine, totals 13 residues. The CDR3 DNA has 39 bases and is translated from base 1. Trimming leaves V shorter by 5 bases and J shorter by 7 bases, with the junction holding 5 bases beyond the gene matches. The germline V gene (reference sequence) specifies SEHNR as CDR1 and FQNEAQ as CDR2.

Overall results and qualifications from the work: Observed TCR beta diversity correlated strongly with the percentage of naive T cells measured by flow cytometry. Compared with the aged group, the long-lived group had more naive CD4+ T cells, fewer expanded clones and increased TCR diversity, suggesting age selection. Estimates of total diversity based on one million sequenced T cells were regarded as lower bounds and as underestimates. Conclusive comparison of naive and antigen-experienced compartments was prevented by the profiling of bulk unsorted PBMCs. Because the CMV infection status of the donors was unknown, age-related changes in expanded clonotypes may potentially have been confounded. Observed TCR beta diversity per million T cells fell roughly linearly with age, and a significant reduction was already apparent by age around 40.

Separately, the same data were catalogued under a study of T cells of mothers and their children. Per the second study: The donors were nine systemically healthy Caucasian individuals, made up of three mothers and their six children. cDNA synthesis used all of the extracted RNA, with 1.5 ug of RNA in each 15 ul reaction. Sample barcodes and 2-4 random nucleotides were added via the M1S primer in the second PCR. Over 8 million TCR beta CDR3 reads were obtained for each mother, and some 3 million reads were obtained for each child. Thymic selection shapes the output of TCR recombination in a similar way in related and unrelated pairs, and inherited differences have a minor effect. Normalized repertoire overlap in related mother-child pairs was always slightly higher than in unrelated mother-child pairs, but the difference was never significant. Persistent microchimeric T cell clones were not detected, at a sensitivity of about 100 clones per million clonotypes. In the study, deep NGS was used to compare the TCR beta repertoires of mothers and children, and features distinguishing related mother-child pairs from unrelated individuals were sought. Mothers averaged roughly 40 +/- 4 years of age and children averaged around 10 +/- 4 years. After adapter ligation with NEBNext reagents, the libraries were sequenced on Illumina HiSeq 2000 with 100+100 nt paired-end reads. To prevent cross-contamination, the mother and child libraries were prepared one month apart and sequenced in separate runs. Each donor had between about 450,000 and 2,100,000 distinct TCR beta clonotypes identified. Naive TCR beta clonotypes were estimated from low-frequency clonotypes matched to each donor's FACS-determined naive share, without sorting.

The TCR comes from a woman aged 40 to 50 in good health. The chain is assembled from TRBV7-9 and TRBJ2-3, and TRBD1 aligns with 8 junction nucleotides. Specimen: blood. The CDR3 region has the sequence CASSPGGVYTQYF. At the DNA level, the sequence is TGTGCCAGCAGCCCAGGGGGCGTGTATACGCAGTATTTT.